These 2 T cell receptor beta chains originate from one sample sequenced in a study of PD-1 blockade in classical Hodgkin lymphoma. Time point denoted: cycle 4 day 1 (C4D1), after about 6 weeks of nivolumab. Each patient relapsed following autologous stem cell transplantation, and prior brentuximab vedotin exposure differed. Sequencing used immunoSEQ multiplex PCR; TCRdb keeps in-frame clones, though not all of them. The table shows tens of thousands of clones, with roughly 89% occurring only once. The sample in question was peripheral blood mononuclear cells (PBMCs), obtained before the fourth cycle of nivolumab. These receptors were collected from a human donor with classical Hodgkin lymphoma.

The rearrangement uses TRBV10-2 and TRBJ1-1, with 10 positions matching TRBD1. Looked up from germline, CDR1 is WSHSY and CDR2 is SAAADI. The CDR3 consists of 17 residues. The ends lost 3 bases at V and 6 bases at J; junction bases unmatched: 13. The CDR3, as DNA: TGCGCCAGCAGTGAATGGACAGGGGGTGGGTGGATCGCTGAAGCTTTCTTT. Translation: CASSEWTGGGWIAEAFF.

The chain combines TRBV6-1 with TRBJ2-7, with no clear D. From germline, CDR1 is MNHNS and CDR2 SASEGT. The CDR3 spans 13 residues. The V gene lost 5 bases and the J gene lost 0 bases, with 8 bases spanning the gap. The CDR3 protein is CASSPINSYEQYF. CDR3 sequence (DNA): TGTGCCAGCAGTCCCATAAACTCCTACGAGCAGTACTTC.